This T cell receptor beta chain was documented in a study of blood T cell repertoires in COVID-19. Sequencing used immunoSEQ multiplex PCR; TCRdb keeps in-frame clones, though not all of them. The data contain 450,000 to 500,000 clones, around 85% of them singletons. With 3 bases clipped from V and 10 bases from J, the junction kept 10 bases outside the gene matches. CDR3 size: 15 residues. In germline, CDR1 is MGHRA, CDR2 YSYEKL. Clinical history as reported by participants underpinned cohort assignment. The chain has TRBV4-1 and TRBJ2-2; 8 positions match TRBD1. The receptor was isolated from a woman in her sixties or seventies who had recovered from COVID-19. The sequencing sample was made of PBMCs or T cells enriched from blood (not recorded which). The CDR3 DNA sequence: TGCGCCAGCAGCCACCCCCTCGACAGGGGCCCGGAGCTGTTTTTT. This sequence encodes CASSHPLDRGPELFF.